Described below is a single TCR beta chain sequence and its context. Its antigen is not identified. The data are from a study of CD4+ T cells in melanoma. Study-level points and caveats: Reportedly, melanoma neoantigen-specific CD4+ T cells showed varied differentiation states. CD8+ T cell, macrophage and B cell function reportedly correlated with neoantigen-specific CD4+ T cells.

The assay was immunoSEQ multiplex PCR, and TCRdb's table has in-frame clones only and misses some. The data contain over 15,000 clones, 70% to 80% of them singletons. Trimming removed 0 bases from V and 4 bases from J, with 11 bases in between. CDR3 length equals 15 residues. Germline CDR1 and CDR2: LGHNA and YNFKEQ. The chain uses TRBV4-2 and TRBJ2-3, with a weak D call TRBD2 (5 bases). What was sequenced was cells from a culture (not recorded whether cultured in vitro). The sequence was obtained from a human donor with melanoma. The CDR3, as DNA: TGTGCCAGCAGCCAAGAGTCCCTAGCACCAGATACGCAGTATTTT. Translation: CASSQESLAPDTQYF.